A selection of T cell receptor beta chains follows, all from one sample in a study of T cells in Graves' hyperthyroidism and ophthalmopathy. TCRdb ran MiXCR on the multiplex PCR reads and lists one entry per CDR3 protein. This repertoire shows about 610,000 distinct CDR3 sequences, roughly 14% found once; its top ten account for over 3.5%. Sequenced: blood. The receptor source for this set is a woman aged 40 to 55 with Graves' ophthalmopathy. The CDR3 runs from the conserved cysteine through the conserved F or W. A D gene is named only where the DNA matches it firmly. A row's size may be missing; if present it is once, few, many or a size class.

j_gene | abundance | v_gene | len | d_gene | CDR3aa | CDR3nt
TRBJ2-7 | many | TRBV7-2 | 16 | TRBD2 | CASSPGIGLAFYEQYF | TGTGCCAGCAGCCCCGGAATAGGACTAGCGTTCTACGAGCAGTACTTC
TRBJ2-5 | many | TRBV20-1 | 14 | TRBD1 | CSAIDRGVGETQYF | TGCAGTGCTATAGACAGGGGGGTCGGCGAGACCCAGTACTTC
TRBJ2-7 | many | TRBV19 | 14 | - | CASSVTSFSYEQYF | TGTGCCAGTAGTGTTACTAGCTTCTCCTACGAGCAGTACTTC
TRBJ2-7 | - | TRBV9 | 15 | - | CASSPQEGNYYEQYF | TGTGCCAGCAGCCCCCAGGAGGGCAATTACTACGAGCAGTACTTC
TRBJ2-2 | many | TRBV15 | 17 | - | CATSRYLFGGDTGELFF | TGTGCCACCAGCAGATACCTTTTTGGAGGGGACACCGGGGAGCTGTTTTTT
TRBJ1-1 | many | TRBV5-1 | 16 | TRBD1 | CASSSPDRELNTEAFF | TGCGCCAGCAGCTCTCCCGACAGGGAACTGAACACTGAAGCTTTCTTT
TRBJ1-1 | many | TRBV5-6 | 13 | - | CASSLPVSTEAFF | TGTGCCAGCAGCTTGCCCGTGAGCACTGAAGCTTTCTTT
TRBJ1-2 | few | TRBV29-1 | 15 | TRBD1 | CSVEELSGTEYGYTF | TGCAGCGTTGAAGAGCTATCCGGGACAGAGTATGGCTACACCTTC
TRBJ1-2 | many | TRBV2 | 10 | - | CASLAGGYTF | TGTGCCAGCCTGGCCGGGGGCTACACCTTC
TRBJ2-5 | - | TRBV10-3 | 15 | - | CAISEASGGGETQYF | TGTGCCATCAGTGAGGCTTCCGGGGGTGGGGAGACCCAGTACTTC
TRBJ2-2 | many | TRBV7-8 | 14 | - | CASSGPVNTGELFF | TGTGCCAGCAGCGGTCCGGTTAACACCGGGGAGCTGTTTTTT
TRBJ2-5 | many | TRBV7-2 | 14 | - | CASSLGGTQETQYF | TGTGCCAGCAGCTTAGGCGGAACCCAAGAGACCCAGTACTTC
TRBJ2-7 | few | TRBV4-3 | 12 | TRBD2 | CASSPGGSGLVF | TGCGCCAGCAGCCCAGGAGGGAGCGGACTAGTCTTC
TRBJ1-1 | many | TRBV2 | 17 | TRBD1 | CASSEGTGGNMNTEAFF | TGTGCCAGCAGTGAAGGGACAGGGGGTAACATGAACACTGAAGCTTTCTTT
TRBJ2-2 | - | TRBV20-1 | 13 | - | CSAREGIGGELFF | TGCAGTGCTAGAGAAGGGATTGGCGGGGAGCTGTTTTTT